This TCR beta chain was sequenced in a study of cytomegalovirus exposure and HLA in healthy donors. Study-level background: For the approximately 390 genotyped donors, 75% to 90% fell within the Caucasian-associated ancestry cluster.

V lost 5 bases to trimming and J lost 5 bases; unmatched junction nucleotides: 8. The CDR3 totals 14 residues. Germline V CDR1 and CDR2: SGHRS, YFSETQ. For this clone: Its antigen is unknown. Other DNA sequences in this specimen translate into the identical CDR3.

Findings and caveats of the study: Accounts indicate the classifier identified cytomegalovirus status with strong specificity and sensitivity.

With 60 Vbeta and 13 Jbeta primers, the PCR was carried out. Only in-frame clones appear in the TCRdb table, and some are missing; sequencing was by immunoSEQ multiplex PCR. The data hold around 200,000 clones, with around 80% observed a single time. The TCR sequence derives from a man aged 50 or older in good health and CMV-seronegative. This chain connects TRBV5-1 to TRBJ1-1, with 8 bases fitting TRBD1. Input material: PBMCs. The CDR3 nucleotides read TGCGCCAGCAGAAATGGCAGGGGGCGGACTGAAGCTTTCTTT. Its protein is CASRNGRGRTEAFF. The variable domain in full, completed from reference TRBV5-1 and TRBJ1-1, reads KAGVTQTPRYLIKTRGQQVTLSCSPISGHRSVSWYQQTPGQGLQFLFEYFSETQRNKGNFPGRFSGRQFSNSRSEMNVSTLELGDSALYLCASRNGRGRTEAFFGQGTRLTVV.